The 3 T cell receptor beta chains below all came from one sample that was sequenced in a study of blood T cell repertoires in COVID-19 (dated by TCRdb to the early 2020s). The library was generated by the immunoSEQ multiplex PCR assay. TCRdb provides this immuneACCESS table in a form limited to in-frame rearrangements. Some clones are lacking; in checked studies, under half of them reflect an unresolved V gene, and why the rest are absent is not known. This sample lists about 210,000 clones; 80% to 90% were detected once. The ten top clones hold 0.7% to 0.95% of the sample. Material: peripheral blood. The receptors originated from a woman aged 70-85 years with acute or convalescent COVID-19.

The chain has TRBV19 and TRBJ2-1; D may be TRBD2 (6 bases). The CDR3 extends over 20 amino acids. Trimming shortened V by 3 bases and J by 0 bases, and 24 bases separated the two germline ends. Germline V lookup: CDR1 LNHDA, CDR2 SQIVND (reference sequence). CDR3 region: CASSIGPGLAAPSSYNEQFF. CDR3 nucleotide sequence: TGTGCCAGTAGTATCGGACCGGGGTTAGCGGCTCCTAGCTCCTACAATGAGCAGTTCTTC.

The chain combines TRBV7-2 with TRBJ1-5; possible D gene TRBD1, 5 bases. Per germline, CDR1 SGHTA and CDR2 FQGNSA. The CDR3 is 13 residues long. V was pared by 3 bases and J by 7 bases, with 10 bases between. The CDR3 DNA reads TGTGCCAGCAGCTTCCGGGGGAGGCAGCCCCAGCATTTT. It translates to CASSFRGRQPQHF.

The rearrangement links TRBV5-1 to TRBJ2-3; TRBD2 matches 15 bases. Germline values: CDR1 SGHRS, CDR2 YFSETQ. CDR3 length equals 18 residues. The trim removed 2 bases at V and 1 base at J, leaving 5 bases unmatched. This chain's CDR3 is CASSLGLAGGPGTDTQYF. The CDR3 coding sequence is TGCGCCAGCAGCTTAGGACTAGCGGGAGGGCCCGGCACAGATACGCAGTATTTT.